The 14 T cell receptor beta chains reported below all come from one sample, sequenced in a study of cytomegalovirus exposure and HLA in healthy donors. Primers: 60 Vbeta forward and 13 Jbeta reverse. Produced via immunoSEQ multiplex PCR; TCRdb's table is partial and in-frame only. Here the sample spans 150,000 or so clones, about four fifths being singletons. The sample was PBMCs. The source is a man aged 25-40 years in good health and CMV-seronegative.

DNA of the CDR3: TGTGCCTGGCACCCCTTCGGTCCGGGGGACGACTATGGCTACACCTTC. It codes for CAWHPFGPGDDYGYTF. This sequence joins TRBV30 and TRBJ1-2, with D tentatively TRBD1 (5 bases). V shed 5 bases and J shed 3 bases, with 22 bases lying between them. CDR1 and CDR2 (germline): GTSNPN, SVGIG (reference sequence). The CDR3 covers 16 residues.

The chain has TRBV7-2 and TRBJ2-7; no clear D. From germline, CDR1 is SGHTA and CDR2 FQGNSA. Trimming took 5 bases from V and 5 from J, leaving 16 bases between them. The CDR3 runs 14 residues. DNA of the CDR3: TGTGCCAGCAGCCCCCGAGCCCCCGTCAACGAGCAGTACTTC. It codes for CASSPRAPVNEQYF.

CDR3 amino acids: CASRNDRNEKLFF. In DNA, the CDR3 is TGTGCCAGCCGGAACGACAGGAATGAAAAACTGTTTTTT. This chain joins TRBV2 and TRBJ1-4, with D maybe TRBD1 (6 bases). This CDR3 comprises 13 residues. Trimming left V 8 bases short and J 5 bases short, with 12 bases between. The germline V gene has CDR1 SNHLY and CDR2 FYNNEI.

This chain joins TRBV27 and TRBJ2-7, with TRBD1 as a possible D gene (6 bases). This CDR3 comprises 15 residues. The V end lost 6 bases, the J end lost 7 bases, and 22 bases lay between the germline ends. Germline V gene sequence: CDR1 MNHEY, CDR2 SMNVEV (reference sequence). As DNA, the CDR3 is TGTGCCAGCAGAGTCGACAGGTCTTCAGCGAGGGAGCAGTACTTC. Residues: CASRVDRSSAREQYF.

CDR3: CASSTDPPLAGGYNEQFF. CDR3 DNA sequence: TGTGCCAGCAGCACCGACCCCCCCCTAGCGGGAGGGTACAATGAGCAGTTCTTC. J is TRBJ2-1 and V is TRBV9; 12 bases are a match to TRBD2. The CDR3 runs 18 residues. Trimming cost V 4 bases and J 4 bases; bases outside gene matches: 12. Germline V lookup: CDR1 SGDLS, CDR2 YYNGEE.

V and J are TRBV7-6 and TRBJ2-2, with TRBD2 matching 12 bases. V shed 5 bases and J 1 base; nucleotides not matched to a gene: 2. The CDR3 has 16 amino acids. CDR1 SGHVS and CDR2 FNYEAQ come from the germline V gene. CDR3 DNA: TGTGCCAGCAGCAAACTAGCGGGGGGGAACACCGGGGAGCTGTTTTTT. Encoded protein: CASSKLAGGNTGELFF.

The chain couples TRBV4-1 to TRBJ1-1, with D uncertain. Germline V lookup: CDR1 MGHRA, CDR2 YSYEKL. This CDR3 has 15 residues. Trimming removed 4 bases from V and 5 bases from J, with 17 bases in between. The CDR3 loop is CASSRDGYGATEAFF. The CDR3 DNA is TGCGCCAGCAGCCGCGACGGATACGGAGCTACTGAAGCTTTCTTT.

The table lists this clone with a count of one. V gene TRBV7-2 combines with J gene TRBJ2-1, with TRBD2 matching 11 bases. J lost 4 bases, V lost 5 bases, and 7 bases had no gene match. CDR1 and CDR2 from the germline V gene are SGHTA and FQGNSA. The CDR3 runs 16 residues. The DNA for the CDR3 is TGTGCCAGCAGCCTCCTTAGCGGGAGGGCATACAATGAGCAGTTCTTC. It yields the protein CASSLLSGRAYNEQFF.

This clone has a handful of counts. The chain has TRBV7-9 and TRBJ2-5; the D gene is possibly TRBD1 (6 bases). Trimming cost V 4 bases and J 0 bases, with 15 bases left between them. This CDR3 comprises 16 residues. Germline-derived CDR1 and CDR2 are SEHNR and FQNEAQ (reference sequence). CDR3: CASSSPPGHNQETQYF. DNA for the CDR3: TGTGCCAGCAGCTCCCCCCCGGGACACAACCAAGAGACCCAGTACTTC.

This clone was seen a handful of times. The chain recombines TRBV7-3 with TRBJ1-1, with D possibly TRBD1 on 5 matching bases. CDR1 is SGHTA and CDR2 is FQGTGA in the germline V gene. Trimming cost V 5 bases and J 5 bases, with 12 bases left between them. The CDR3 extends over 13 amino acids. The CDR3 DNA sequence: TGTGCCAGCAGCCAAAATGCAGGGACTGAAGCTTTCTTT. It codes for CASSQNAGTEAFF.

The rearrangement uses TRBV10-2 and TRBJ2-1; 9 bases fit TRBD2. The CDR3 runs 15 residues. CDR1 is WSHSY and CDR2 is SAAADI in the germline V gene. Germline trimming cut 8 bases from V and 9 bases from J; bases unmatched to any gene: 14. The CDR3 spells CASLQLAGPTGEQFF. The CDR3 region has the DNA TGCGCCAGCCTCCAGCTAGCGGGGCCCACGGGTGAGCAGTTCTTC.

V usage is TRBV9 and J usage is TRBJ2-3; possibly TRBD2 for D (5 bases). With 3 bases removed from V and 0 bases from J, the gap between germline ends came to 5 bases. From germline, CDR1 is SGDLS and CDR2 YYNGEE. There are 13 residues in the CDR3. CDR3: CASSGTSTDTQYF. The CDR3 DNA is TGTGCCAGCAGCGGGACTAGCACAGATACGCAGTATTTT.

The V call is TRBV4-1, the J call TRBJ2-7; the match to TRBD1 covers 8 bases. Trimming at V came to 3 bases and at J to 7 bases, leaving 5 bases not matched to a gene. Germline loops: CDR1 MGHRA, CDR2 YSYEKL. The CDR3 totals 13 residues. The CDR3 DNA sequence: TGCGCCAGCAGCCACGGCAGGGGGCGTGAGCAGTACTTC. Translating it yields CASSHGRGREQYF.

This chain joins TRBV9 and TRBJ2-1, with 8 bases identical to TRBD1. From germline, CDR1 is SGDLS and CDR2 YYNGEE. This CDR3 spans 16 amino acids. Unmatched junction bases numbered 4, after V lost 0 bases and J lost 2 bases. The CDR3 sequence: CASSVGNRGAYNEQFF. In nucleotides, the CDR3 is TGTGCCAGCAGCGTAGGTAACAGGGGGGCCTACAATGAGCAGTTCTTC.